Given below is one T cell receptor beta chain in context. In the original analysis: Reference gene primer amplification in the assay estimated nucleated cell counts. TCRdb keeps only in-frame clones here, not all; method: immunoSEQ multiplex PCR. D and trimming were read from the DNA, whereas the V and J calls and clone size are those reported in that table. The repertoire holds some 210,000 clones, with roughly 90% as singletons. The data were taken from a study of blood T cell repertoires in COVID-19. Study-level background: Spain, Italy and the United States supplied samples that represented acute and convalescent COVID-19.

The germline V gene encodes CDR1 SGHKS and CDR2 YYEKEE (reference sequence). Losses at the gene ends were 0 bases for V and 4 bases for J; bases not matched to a gene: 7. The CDR3 runs 17 residues. Specimen: peripheral blood. The receptor was derived from a woman in her forties with acute or convalescent COVID-19. The rearrangement uses TRBV5-5 and TRBJ2-2; TRBD1 matches 9 bases. CDR3 coding DNA: TGTGCCAGCAGCTTGGAAGCGGGACAGGGACCCACCGGGGAGCTGTTTTTT. It yields the protein CASSLEAGQGPTGELFF.